The present T cell receptor (beta chain) was sequenced within a study of monozygotic twins with inflammatory bowel disease. Whole blood that had not undergone T cell sorting provided the isolated total RNA. The CDR3 runs to 15 residues. Per the germline V gene, CDR1 is SGDLS and CDR2 is YYNGEE. Points from the study as a whole: Repertoires of patients may have been made more variable by differing immunosuppressive treatments. A lone strong IBD-associated signal or clonotype found no support. Fewer clonotypes were shared with others by IBD patients than by healthy twins, especially with disease activity.

Comments on this clonotype: Its target is unknown.

TCRdb re-called the 5' RACE reads; one entry per CDR3 protein, DNA not given. The repertoire table contains more than 300,000 distinct CDR3 sequences. V gene TRBV9 combines with J gene TRBJ1-2; the D call from TCRdb, TRBD1, cannot be confirmed without DNA. This clonotype was sampled from a human donor with ulcerative colitis or Crohn's disease, or a healthy co-twin of an affected twin (not recorded which). The sample consisted of blood. CDR3 sequence: CASSVVDRMDYGYTF.